This T cell receptor (beta chain) derives from a study of early T cells in non-severe SARS-CoV-2 infection. The CDR3 sequence is 14 residues long. Germline CDR1 reads ENHRY; CDR2 reads SYGVKD. V trimming: 6 bases; J trimming: 4 bases; junction bases outside the gene matches: 5. This clonotype was counted ten times or more. MiXCR was run by TCRdb on the 5' RACE reads, yielding one entry per CDR3 protein. The table has roughly 90,000 distinct CDR3 sequences, roughly 15% seen once. This sequence was found in an adult who was a healthcare worker with PCR-confirmed SARS-CoV-2 infection or an uninfected control (not recorded which). The V and J genes are TRBV10-3 and TRBJ1-5; 8 nucleotides match TRBD1. The material sequenced was whole blood. CDR3 DNA: TGTGCCATCAGGGGGACAGGAGGGAATCAGCCCCAGCATTTT. This translates into CAIRGTGGNQPQHF.